The 29 T cell receptor beta chains below come from one sample, sequenced in a study of human T cells and chemical hapten exposure. TCRdb independently ran MiXCR on the RACE reads; one entry per CDR3 protein. This table has nearly 350,000 distinct CDR3 sequences, around 7% appearing once. Time point specified: patch test 1, 2 weeks after DPC sensitization. Treatment described: therapeutic diphenylcyclopropenone sensitization with weekly scalp DPC. The material was whole blood, obtained in connection with sensitization to the hapten diphenylcyclopropenone (DPC). The receptor set was obtained from a woman aged 18-35 years with alopecia areata. Some clones in this sample may be carry-over from other donors' samples.

The sample holds a few counts of this clonotype. The chain is built from TRBV12-3 or TRBV12-4 and TRBJ2-1, with D uncertain. V was trimmed by 7 bases and J by 8 bases, leaving 15 bases between them. This CDR3 has 13 amino acids. The CDR3 coding sequence is TGTGCCAGCACCGTCCAGGCTTTTGATGAGCAGTTCTTC. Protein product: CASTVQAFDEQFF.

This clonotype has a handful of counts. The chain joins TRBV6-5 to TRBJ1-1; D is possibly TRBD1 (6 bases). This CDR3 region has 15 residues. CDR1 and CDR2 (germline): MNHEY, SVGAGI. The V gene lost 5 bases and the J gene lost 8 bases, with 21 bases spanning the gap. CDR3 loop: CASSPDRSWTEEAFF. Here the CDR3 DNA reads TGTGCCAGCAGTCCCGACAGATCCTGGACAGAAGAAGCTTTCTTT.

The genes are TRBV6-2 or TRBV6-3 and TRBJ2-3, with TRBD2 matching over 13 bases. CDR1 is MNHEY and CDR2 is SVGEGT in the germline V gene. Unmatched junction bases numbered 13, after V lost 5 bases and J lost 8 bases. The CDR3 has 17 amino acids. The CDR3 loop is CASSSGLAGASQATQYF. The CDR3 DNA reads as TGTGCCAGCAGTAGCGGACTAGCGGGGGCCTCGCAGGCTACGCAGTATTTT.

This clonotype turned up a few times. This chain connects TRBV11-1 to TRBJ1-1; tentatively, D is TRBD1 (5 bases). CDR1 and CDR2 from the germline V gene are SGHAT and FQDESV (reference sequence). The CDR3 has 14 residues. Trimming cost V 4 bases and J 1 base, with 10 bases left between them. The chain's CDR3 is CASSSGGSNTEAFF. CDR3 sequence (DNA): TGTGCCAGCAGCTCTGGGGGGTCGAACACTGAAGCTTTCTTT.

V gene TRBV3-1 combines with J gene TRBJ2-3, with 10 bases aligning to TRBD2. The CDR3 has 15 residues. With 4 bases clipped from V and 3 bases from J, the junction kept 4 bases outside the gene matches. From germline, CDR1 is LGHDT and CDR2 YNNKEL (reference sequence). CDR3: CASSRAGGRTDTQYF. DNA for the CDR3: TGTGCCAGCAGCCGAGCGGGGGGGCGAACAGATACGCAGTATTTT.

The chain is built from TRBV2 and TRBJ2-7, with D possibly matching TRBD1 (6 bases). V was trimmed by 7 bases and J by 3 bases, leaving 22 bases between them. CDR3 length equals 16 residues. The V gene's germline CDR1 is SNHLY and CDR2 FYNNEI. CDR3: CASTSPGHPKLYEQYF. CDR3 sequence (DNA): TGTGCCAGCACCTCCCCGGGACACCCCAAACTCTACGAGCAGTACTTC.

The chain joins TRBV10-3 to TRBJ2-3; tentatively, D is TRBD2 (6 bases). The CDR3 length is 13 residues. The germline gives CDR1 ENHRY, CDR2 SYGVKD. V gave up 6 bases and J gave up 2 bases, with 9 bases separating them. CDR3: CAIRPSATDTQYF. In DNA, the CDR3 is TGTGCCATCAGACCTAGCGCCACAGATACGCAGTATTTT.

In this sample, this clonotype turned up many times. J is TRBJ2-5 and V is TRBV5-4; 12 bases map to TRBD1. Trimming cost V 4 bases and J 4 bases; bases outside gene matches: 8. In germline, CDR1 is SGHNT, CDR2 YYREEE (reference sequence). This CDR3 is 16 amino acids long. CDR3 sequence reads: CASSPGTGGRGETQYF. The DNA for the CDR3 is TGTGCCAGCAGCCCCGGGACAGGGGGCCGGGGAGAGACCCAGTACTTC.

This clonotype was found many times. The V call is TRBV20-1, the J call TRBJ2-4, with 9 bases that match TRBD2. The V and J ends lost 1 base and 1 base, in that order; junction bases with no gene match: 17. This CDR3 region has 20 residues. CDR1 is DFQATT, CDR2 SNEGSKA, per germline (reference sequence). The CDR3 bases are TGCAGTGCTAGAGGCCGGCCGGTACTAAGCGGGGGGTCGGCCAAAAACATTCAGTACTTC. Its protein is CSARGRPVLSGGSAKNIQYF.

This clonotype occurred many times. The chain has TRBV7-2 and TRBJ2-3; 8 bases are shared with TRBD1. V was clipped by 0 bases and J by 2 bases; unmatched bases: 7. This CDR3 region has 17 residues. Germline V gives CDR1 SGHTA, CDR2 FQGNSA. The CDR3 DNA is TGTGCCAGCAGCTTAGCGTCCGGGACAGGAGCCACAGATACGCAGTATTTT. Translating gives CASSLASGTGATDTQYF.

This clonotype turned up a few times. V gene TRBV12-3 or TRBV12-4 combines with J gene TRBJ1-1; possibly TRBD1 for D (5 bases). Trimming pared 5 bases from V and 7 bases from J, leaving 17 bases between. The CDR3 has 14 residues. CDR3 in amino acids: CASSGGGREYEAFF. As DNA, the CDR3 is TGTGCCAGCAGTGGGGGAGGCAGAGAATATGAAGCTTTCTTT.

This chain joins TRBV15 and TRBJ1-5; D gene ambiguous. In germline, CDR1 is LNHNV, CDR2 YYDKDF (reference sequence). The V gene lost 4 bases and the J gene lost 3 bases, with 4 bases spanning the gap. The CDR3 runs to 12 residues. The CDR3 loop is CATSTANQPQHF. The CDR3 DNA follows: TGTGCCACCAGCACGGCCAATCAGCCCCAGCATTTT.

This clonotype was seen repeatedly, ten times or more. This chain joins TRBV7-8 and TRBJ2-5; tentative D call: TRBD1 (6 bases). V was pared by 6 bases and J by 4 bases, with 15 bases between. Germline-derived CDR1 and CDR2 are SGHVS and FQNEAQ. The CDR3 runs to 14 residues. The CDR3 loop reads CASRPDSSRETQYF. CDR3 DNA sequence: TGTGCCAGCAGACCGGACAGTTCTCGAGAGACCCAGTACTTC.

The rearrangement uses TRBV4-2 and TRBJ1-1; D is ambiguous. This CDR3 has 12 residues. Trimming cost V 0 bases and J 11 bases, with 10 bases left between them. The germline V gene encodes CDR1 LGHNA and CDR2 YNFKEQ. The CDR3 loop reads CASSQDLMGAFF. The CDR3 DNA reads as TGTGCCAGCAGCCAAGATTTGATGGGGGCTTTCTTT.

This clonotype was counted ten times or more. The chain combines TRBV6-6 with TRBJ1-2; D gene ambiguous. Per germline, CDR1 MNHNY and CDR2 SVGAGI (reference sequence). CDR3 size: 12 residues. V shed 6 bases and J shed 8 bases, with 13 bases lying between them. The CDR3 DNA reads TGTGCCAGCAGCCAGGCCTTAGAAGGCTACACCTTC. Translation gives CASSQALEGYTF.

This clonotype occurred a few times. The CDR3 loop reads CASSGTDGTYQPQHF. CDR3 bases: TGTGCCAGCAGTGGGACGGACGGCACGTACCAGCCCCAGCATTTT. This sequence joins TRBV6-6 and TRBJ1-5; tentatively, D is TRBD1 (5 bases). Between the trimmed V and J ends, which lost 5 bases and 7 bases, there was a span of 18 bases. The CDR3 runs 15 residues. CDR1 is MNHNY and CDR2 is SVGAGI in the germline V gene (reference sequence).

The V and J genes are TRBV7-3 and TRBJ2-4, with TRBD1 identical over 7 bases. Unmatched junction bases numbered 5, after V lost 5 bases and J lost 7 bases. This CDR3 region has 13 residues. CDR1 and CDR2 from the germline V gene are SGHTA and FQGTGA. The CDR3 bases are TGTGCCAGCAGCGCCGCAGGGGGTAACATTCAGTACTTC. Its protein product is CASSAAGGNIQYF.

J is TRBJ1-2 and V is TRBV27; D gene uncertain. V gave up 5 bases and J gave up 2 bases, with 6 bases separating them. Germline CDR1 and CDR2: MNHEY and SMNVEV (reference sequence). The CDR3 runs to 12 residues. DNA for the CDR3: TGTGCCAGCAGTGCCAACAACTATGGCTACACCTTC. This gives the protein CASSANNYGYTF.

The gene calls are TRBV2 and TRBJ1-2, with a weak D call TRBD1 (5 bases). Trimming removed 8 bases from V and 0 bases from J, with 19 bases in between. The CDR3 has 16 residues. Germline assignment: CDR1 SNHLY and CDR2 FYNNEI. The CDR3 DNA sequence: TGTGCCAGCCACACAACCCCGACAGCAGCTAACTATGGCTACACCTTC. This sequence encodes CASHTTPTAANYGYTF.

This clonotype has a count of ten or more. J is TRBJ1-2 and V is TRBV4-3, with D maybe TRBD1 (6 bases). Germline V gives CDR1 LGHNA, CDR2 YSLEER. V was shortened by 0 bases and J by 4 bases, with 15 bases between the two germline ends. The CDR3 totals 16 residues. DNA of the CDR3: TGCGCCAGCAGCCAAGATTCAGGGGTGAACGGCTATGGCTACACCTTC. It is translated as CASSQDSGVNGYGYTF.

The genes are TRBV9 and TRBJ2-7; 9 bases are a match to TRBD2. V gave up 4 bases and J gave up 2 bases; unmatched junction bases: 16. This CDR3 region has 18 residues. Per germline, CDR1 SGDLS and CDR2 YYNGEE. The CDR3 loop is CASSPAGGGAGRTYEQYF. In DNA form, the CDR3 reads TGTGCCAGCAGCCCAGCGGGCGGGGGGGCTGGTAGGACCTACGAGCAGTACTTC.

This clonotype has just one count. The V and J genes are TRBV2 and TRBJ2-3; D call uncertain. The germline CDR1 and CDR2 sequences are SNHLY and FYNNEI. V was trimmed by 6 bases and J by 2 bases, leaving 12 bases between them. The CDR3 runs to 14 residues. The CDR3 loop is CASSFDKLTDTQYF. CDR3 bases: TGTGCCAGCAGCTTTGACAAGCTCACAGATACGCAGTATTTT. Combining the CDR3 with reference TRBV2 and TRBJ2-3 gives the whole variable domain EPEVTQTPSHQVTQMGQEVILRCVPISNHLYFYWYRQILGQKVEFLVSFYNNEISEKSEIFDDQFSVERPDGSNFTLKIRSTKLEDSAMYFCASSFDKLTDTQYFGPGTRLTVL.

In this sample, this clonotype turned up many times. The chain links TRBV15 to TRBJ2-3; 7 positions agree with TRBD1. This CDR3 region has 15 residues. Germline CDR1 is LNHNV and CDR2 is YYDKDF (reference sequence). Trimming at V came to 3 bases and at J to 6 bases, leaving 9 bases not matched to a gene. The CDR3 reads CATSRPGTDEDTQYF. The DNA of the CDR3 is TGTGCCACCAGCAGGCCAGGGACAGATGAGGATACGCAGTATTTT.

The table lists this clonotype with many counts. The CDR3 region is CAISESAGPEKTQYF. The CDR3 DNA is TGTGCCATCAGTGAGTCCGCAGGGCCGGAGAAGACCCAGTACTTC. The chain links TRBV10-3 to TRBJ2-5; D may be TRBD1 (5 bases). Germline CDR1 and CDR2: ENHRY and SYGVKD. V lost 0 bases and J 6 bases, leaving 14 bases between the germline ends. CDR3 length: 15 residues.

This clonotype has only a few counts. The CDR3: CASSQDERVFSGGDTDTQYF. The CDR3 DNA reads TGCGCCAGCAGCCAAGATGAGAGGGTGTTCAGCGGGGGGGACACAGATACGCAGTATTTT. The J gene is TRBJ2-3, the V gene TRBV4-3; 10 positions match TRBD2. CDR1 is LGHNA and CDR2 is YSLEER in the germline V gene. This CDR3 spans 20 amino acids. Germline trimming cut 0 bases from V and 2 bases from J; bases unmatched to any gene: 14.

There are a few counts of this clonotype. The gene calls are TRBV20-1 and TRBJ1-1; no clear D gene. The CDR3 has 16 amino acids. Germline V gene lookup returns CDR1 DFQATT and CDR2 SNEGSKA (reference sequence). V shed 3 bases and J shed 3 bases, with 20 bases lying between them. The CDR3 DNA sequence: TGCAGTGCTAGGGGCCCTCTGGGGTTAGTAGACACTGAAGCTTTCTTT. Protein: CSARGPLGLVDTEAFF.

V and J are TRBV10-3 and TRBJ2-5; D possibly corresponds to TRBD2 (6 bases). Per germline, CDR1 ENHRY and CDR2 SYGVKD. This CDR3 is 13 amino acids long. With 10 bases removed from V and 2 bases from J, the gap between germline ends came to 14 bases. The DNA of the CDR3 is TGTGCCACGGCGGGGACTTCTCAAGAGACCCAGTACTTC. Its translation: CATAGTSQETQYF.

The chain carries TRBV11-3 and TRBJ1-1; 10 positions match TRBD1. The CDR3 loop spans 14 amino acids. Germline V CDR1 and CDR2: SGHNT, YENEEA. Unmatched junction bases numbered 1, after V lost 4 bases and J lost 2 bases. The CDR3 nucleotides read TGTGCCAGCAGCTGGACAGGGGGTAACACTGAAGCTTTCTTT. As protein: CASSWTGGNTEAFF.

The chain links TRBV4-3 to TRBJ1-2; 11 nucleotides agree with TRBD1. V lost 1 base, J lost 0 bases, and 4 bases stayed unmatched. Germline CDR1 reads LGHNA; CDR2 reads YSLEER. The CDR3 is 17 amino acids. For the CDR3, the DNA is TGCGCCAGCAGCCAAGCCCCGGGACAGGGGGCTAACTATGGCTACACCTTC. Protein: CASSQAPGQGANYGYTF.